What follows describes a single TCR beta chain. This specimen comes from a study of blood T cell repertoires in COVID-19. Study-level information: Sites across the United States, Italy and Spain contributed samples from acute and convalescent COVID-19. From T cells, B-cell-depleted T cells, or PBMCs came the material, which was cDNA or gDNA.

Original processing methods: By means of reference gene primer amplification, nucleated cell counts were estimated. Assay used: immunoSEQ multiplex PCR; TCRdb lists only in-frame clones, some missing. The D gene and trimming were derived from the DNA, and the V and J assignments and clone size from that table. The table includes about 87,000 clones, roughly 87% detected once. This clonotype was obtained from an elderly woman with active COVID-19. Source material: peripheral blood.

Here the CDR3 reads CASSKDTGTEDPYNEQFF. As DNA, the CDR3 is TGTGCCAGCAGCAAAGATACCGGGACAGAAGACCCCTACAATGAGCAGTTCTTC. The chain is built from TRBV21-1 and TRBJ2-1; the table's TRBD1 call for D was not verified on the DNA. TRBV21-1 is reported as a pseudogene. The CDR3 spans 18 residues.